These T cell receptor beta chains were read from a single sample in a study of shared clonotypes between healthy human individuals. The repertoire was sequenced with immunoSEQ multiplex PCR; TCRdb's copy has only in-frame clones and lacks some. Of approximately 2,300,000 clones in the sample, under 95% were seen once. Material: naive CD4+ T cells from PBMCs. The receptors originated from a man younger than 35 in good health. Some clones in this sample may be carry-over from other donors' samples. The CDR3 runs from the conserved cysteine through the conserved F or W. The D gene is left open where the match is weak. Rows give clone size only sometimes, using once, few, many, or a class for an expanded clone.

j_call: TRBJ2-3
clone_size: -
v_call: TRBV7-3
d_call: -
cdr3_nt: TGTGCCAGCAGTCTATCCGACAGTAGCACAGATACGCAGTATTTT
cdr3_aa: CASSLSDSSTDTQYF

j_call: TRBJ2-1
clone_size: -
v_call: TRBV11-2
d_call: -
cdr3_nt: TGTGCCAGCAGCTTAATGTATGAGCAGTTCTTC
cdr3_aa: CASSLMYEQFF

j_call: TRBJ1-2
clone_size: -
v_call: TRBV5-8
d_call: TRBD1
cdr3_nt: TGTGCCAGCAGTTGGACAGGGGCTAACTATGGCTACACCTTC
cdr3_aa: CASSWTGANYGYTF

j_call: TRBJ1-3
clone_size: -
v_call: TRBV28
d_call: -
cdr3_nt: TGTGCCAGCAGCCGAGGAGGGGTGGCTGGAAACACCATATATTTT
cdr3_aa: CASSRGGVAGNTIYF

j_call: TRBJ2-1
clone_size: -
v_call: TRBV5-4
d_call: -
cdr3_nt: TGTGCCAGCAGCGAGACTAGCTCCTACAATGAGCAGTTCTTC
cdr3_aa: CASSETSSYNEQFF

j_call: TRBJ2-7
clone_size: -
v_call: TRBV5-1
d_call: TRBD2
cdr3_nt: TGCGCCAGCAGCCTCCCGACTAGCGGGATCTCCTACGAGCAGTACTTC
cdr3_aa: CASSLPTSGISYEQYF

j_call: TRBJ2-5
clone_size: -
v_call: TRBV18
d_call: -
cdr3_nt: TGTGCCAGCTCACCCCGGGGCTCGGAGACCCAGTACTTC
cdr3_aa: CASSPRGSETQYF

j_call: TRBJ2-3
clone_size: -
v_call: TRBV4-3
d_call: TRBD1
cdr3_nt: TGCGCCAGCAGCCAAGGATTGTCAGGGGGATCCGATACGCAGTATTTT
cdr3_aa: CASSQGLSGGSDTQYF

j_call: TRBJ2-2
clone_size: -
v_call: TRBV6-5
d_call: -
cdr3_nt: TGTGCCAGCAGTTACTTGCCAGGCCGCAGCCTCGGGGAGCTGTTTTTT
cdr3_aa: CASSYLPGRSLGELFF

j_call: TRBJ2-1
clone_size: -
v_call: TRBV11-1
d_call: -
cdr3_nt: TGTGCCAGCAGCGCCCTCCCCGGGAATGAGCAGTTCTTC
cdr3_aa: CASSALPGNEQFF

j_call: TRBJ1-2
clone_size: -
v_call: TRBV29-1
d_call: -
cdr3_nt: TGCAGCGTTGAAGTGCCGAGCTATGGCTACACCTTC
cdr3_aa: CSVEVPSYGYTF

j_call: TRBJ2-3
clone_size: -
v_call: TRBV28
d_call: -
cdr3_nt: TGTGCCAGCAGTTCCGGGAGAGTCACAGATACGCAGTATTTT
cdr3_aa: CASSSGRVTDTQYF

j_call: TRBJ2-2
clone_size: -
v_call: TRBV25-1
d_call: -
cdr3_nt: TGTGCCAGCAGTCCCCGACAGGCGAACACCGGGGAGCTGTTTTTT
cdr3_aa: CASSPRQANTGELFF

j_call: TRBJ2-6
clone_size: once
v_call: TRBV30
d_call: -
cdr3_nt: TGTGCCTGGAGTCCCTCTGGGGCCAACGTCCTGACTTTC
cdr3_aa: CAWSPSGANVLTF

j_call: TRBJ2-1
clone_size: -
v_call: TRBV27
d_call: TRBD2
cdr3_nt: TGTGCCAGCAGCCTGCTAGCGGGATTAGAGGAGCAGTTCTTC
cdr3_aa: CASSLLAGLEEQFF

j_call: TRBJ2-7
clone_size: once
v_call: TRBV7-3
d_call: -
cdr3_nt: TGTGCCAGCAGCCAAGGACCATTCATAACGGGCTACGAGCAGTACTTC
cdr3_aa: CASSQGPFITGYEQYF

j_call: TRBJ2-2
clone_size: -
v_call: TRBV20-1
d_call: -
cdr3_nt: TGCAGTGCTAGTCAGGCCGGGGAGCTGTTTTTT
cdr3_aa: CSASQAGELFF

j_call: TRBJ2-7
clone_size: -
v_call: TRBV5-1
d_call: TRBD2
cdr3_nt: TGCGCCAGCAGCTTGGTTCTAGCGGGTAACTACGAGCAGTACTTC
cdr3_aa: CASSLVLAGNYEQYF

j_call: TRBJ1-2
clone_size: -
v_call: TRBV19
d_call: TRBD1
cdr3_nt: TGTGCCAGCCTCACAGGGGGCGGCTACACCTTC
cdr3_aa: CASLTGGGYTF

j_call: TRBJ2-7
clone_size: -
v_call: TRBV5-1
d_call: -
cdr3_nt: TGCGCCAGCAGCTTGGGGAGCTCCTACGAGCAGTACTTC
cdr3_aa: CASSLGSSYEQYF

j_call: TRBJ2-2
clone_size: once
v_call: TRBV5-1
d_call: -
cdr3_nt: TGCGCCAGCAGCGCGGACCTCGACGGGGAGCTGTTTTTT
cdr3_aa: CASSADLDGELFF

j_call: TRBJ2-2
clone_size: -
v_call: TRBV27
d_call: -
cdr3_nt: TGTGCCAGCAGTTCTATATCGTCCTTGGGACTCCCCTTTTACACCGGGGAGCTGTTTTTT
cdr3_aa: CASSSISSLGLPFYTGELFF

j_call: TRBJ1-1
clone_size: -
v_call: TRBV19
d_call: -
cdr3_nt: TGTGCCAGTAGGATCGCCGGGACCCTCCCTGAAGCTTTCTTT
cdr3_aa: CASRIAGTLPEAFF

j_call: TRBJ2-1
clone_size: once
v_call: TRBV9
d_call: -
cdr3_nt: TGTGCCAGCAGCGTAAGTCACTTATCCTACAATGAGCAGTTCTTC
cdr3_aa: CASSVSHLSYNEQFF

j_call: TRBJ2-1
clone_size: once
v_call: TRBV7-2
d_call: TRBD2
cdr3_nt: TGTGCCAGCAGCTTCCGGACTAGCGGGCCTTACAATGAGCAGTTCTTC
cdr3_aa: CASSFRTSGPYNEQFF

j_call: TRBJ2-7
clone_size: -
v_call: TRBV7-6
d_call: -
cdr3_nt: TGTGCCAGCAGCTTATACCCCGTTCCCGGGTACGAGCAGTACTTC
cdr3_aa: CASSLYPVPGYEQYF

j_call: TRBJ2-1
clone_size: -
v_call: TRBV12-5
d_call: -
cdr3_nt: TGTGCTAGTGGCCCTGGAAGCTACAATGAGCAGTTCTTC
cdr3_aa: CASGPGSYNEQFF

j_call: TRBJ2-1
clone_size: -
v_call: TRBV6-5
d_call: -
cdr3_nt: TGTGCCAGCAGTCCTCCGAGAGGACTCTTAGCTGAGCAGTTCTTC
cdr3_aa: CASSPPRGLLAEQFF

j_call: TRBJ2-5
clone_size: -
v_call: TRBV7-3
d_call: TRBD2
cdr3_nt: TGTGCCAGCAGCTTAGGGGCTAGCGGGTTACAAGAGACCCAGTACTTC
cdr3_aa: CASSLGASGLQETQYF

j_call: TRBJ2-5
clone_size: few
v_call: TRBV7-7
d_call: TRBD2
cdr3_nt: TGTGCCAGCAGCTTACTGCGGGGGGCTGAGACCCAGTACTTC
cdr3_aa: CASSLLRGAETQYF

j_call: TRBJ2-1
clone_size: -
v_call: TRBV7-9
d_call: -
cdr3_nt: TGTGCCAGCAGTCCCCAGCAGCGGCCTAGCTCCTACAATGAGCAGTTCTTC
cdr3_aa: CASSPQQRPSSYNEQFF

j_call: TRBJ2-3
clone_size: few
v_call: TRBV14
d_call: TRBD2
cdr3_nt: TGTGCCAGCAGCCAAGTTGCGGGAGGGCCGGATACGCAGTATTTT
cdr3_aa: CASSQVAGGPDTQYF

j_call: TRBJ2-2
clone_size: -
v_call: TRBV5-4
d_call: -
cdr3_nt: TGTGCCAGCAGTGCCGGGACTTCGAACACCGGGGAGCTGTTTTTT
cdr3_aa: CASSAGTSNTGELFF

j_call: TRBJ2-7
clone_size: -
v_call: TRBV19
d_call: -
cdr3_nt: TGTGCCAGTAGTAGAGGGGATCAGTACGAGCAGTACTTC
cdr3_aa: CASSRGDQYEQYF

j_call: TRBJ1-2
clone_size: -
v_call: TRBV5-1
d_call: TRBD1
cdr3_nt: TGCGCCAGCAGTGGGGGACAGGGGGCGCCTTATGGCTACACCTTC
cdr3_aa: CASSGGQGAPYGYTF

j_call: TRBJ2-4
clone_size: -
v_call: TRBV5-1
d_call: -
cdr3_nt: TGCGCCAGCAGCTTTTCTTCCTCAGGGGCTCAGTACTTC
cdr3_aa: CASSFSSSGAQYF

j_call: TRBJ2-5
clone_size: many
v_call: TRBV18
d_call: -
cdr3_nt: TGTGCCAGCTCACCGCAAGAGACCCAGTACTTC
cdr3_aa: CASSPQETQYF

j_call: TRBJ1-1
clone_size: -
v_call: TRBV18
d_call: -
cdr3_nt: TGTGCCAGCTCAGTTACTTTGGGGTTGGCTGAAGCTTTCTTT
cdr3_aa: CASSVTLGLAEAFF

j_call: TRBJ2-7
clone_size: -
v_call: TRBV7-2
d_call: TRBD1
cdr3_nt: TGTGCCAGCAGCCCGACAGGGGCTTGGGAGCAGTACTTC
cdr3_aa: CASSPTGAWEQYF